In its sample, the clone carrying this T cell receptor (beta chain) was seen a few times. What it recognizes is unknown. The CDR3 has 14 amino acids. The V gene's germline CDR1 is SGHTA and CDR2 FQGTGA. The sample comes from a study of cytomegalovirus exposure and HLA in healthy donors. Points from the study as a whole: In a later analysis, the majority of CMV-associated beta chains seemingly showed HLA restriction. High sensitivity and specificity were reportedly achieved when the classifier diagnosed cytomegalovirus status.

PCR primers comprised 60 Vbeta and 13 Jbeta primers. Libraries were prepared by immunoSEQ multiplex PCR; TCRdb keeps only in-frame clonotypes and omits some of them. The sample gives some 100,000 clones, 60% to 85% of which show up once; roughly 5% is in the top ten. Sequencing used PBMCs. This clonotype was obtained from a man aged 45-65 years in good health and CMV-seropositive. The chain links TRBV7-3 to TRBJ2-5; maybe TRBD1 (6 bases). Judging by the DNA end, TRBJ2-7 fits better; the J call may be wrong. The CDR3 loop reads CASSPSGTSDEQYF. In nucleotides, the CDR3 is TGTGCCAGCAGCCCATCCGGGACATCCGACGAGCAGTACTTC.